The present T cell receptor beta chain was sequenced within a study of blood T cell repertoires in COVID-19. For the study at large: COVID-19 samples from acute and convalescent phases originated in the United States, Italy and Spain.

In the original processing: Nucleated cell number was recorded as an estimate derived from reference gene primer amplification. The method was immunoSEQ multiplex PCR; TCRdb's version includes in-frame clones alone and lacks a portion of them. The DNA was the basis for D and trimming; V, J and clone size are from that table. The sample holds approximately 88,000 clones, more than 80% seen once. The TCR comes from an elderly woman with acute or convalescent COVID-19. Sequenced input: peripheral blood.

The CDR3 reads CSGLRDNNYGYTF. CDR3 nucleotide sequence: TGCAGCGGCCTCCGGGACAACAACTATGGCTACACCTTC. This chain links TRBV29-1 with TRBJ1-2; a possible D gene is TRBD1 (6 bases). The ends were cut back, 7 bases at V and 2 bases at J, with 14 bases in the middle. CDR3 size: 13 residues. Per germline, CDR1 SQVTM and CDR2 ANQGSEA.